The clone carrying this TCR beta chain was seen a few times. Categorization into cohorts depended on clinical history that participants reported. In germline, CDR1 is SGHTA, CDR2 FQGNSA. The trim removed 2 bases at V and 10 bases at J, leaving 10 bases unmatched. The CDR3 contains 16 residues. This record comes from a study of blood T cell repertoires in COVID-19. Assay used: immunoSEQ multiplex PCR; TCRdb lists only in-frame clones, some missing. The data hold over 250,000 clones, with 86% observed a single time. The V and J genes are TRBV7-2 and TRBJ1-6, with 8 bases identical to TRBD1. Material: PBMCs or T cells enriched from blood (not recorded which). This clonotype originated in a woman aged 18-29 years who had recovered from COVID-19. CDR3 nucleotide sequence: TGTGCCAGCAGCTTATCCGCGGACAGGGTCTTATCACCCCTCCACTTT. The encoded protein is CASSLSADRVLSPLHF.